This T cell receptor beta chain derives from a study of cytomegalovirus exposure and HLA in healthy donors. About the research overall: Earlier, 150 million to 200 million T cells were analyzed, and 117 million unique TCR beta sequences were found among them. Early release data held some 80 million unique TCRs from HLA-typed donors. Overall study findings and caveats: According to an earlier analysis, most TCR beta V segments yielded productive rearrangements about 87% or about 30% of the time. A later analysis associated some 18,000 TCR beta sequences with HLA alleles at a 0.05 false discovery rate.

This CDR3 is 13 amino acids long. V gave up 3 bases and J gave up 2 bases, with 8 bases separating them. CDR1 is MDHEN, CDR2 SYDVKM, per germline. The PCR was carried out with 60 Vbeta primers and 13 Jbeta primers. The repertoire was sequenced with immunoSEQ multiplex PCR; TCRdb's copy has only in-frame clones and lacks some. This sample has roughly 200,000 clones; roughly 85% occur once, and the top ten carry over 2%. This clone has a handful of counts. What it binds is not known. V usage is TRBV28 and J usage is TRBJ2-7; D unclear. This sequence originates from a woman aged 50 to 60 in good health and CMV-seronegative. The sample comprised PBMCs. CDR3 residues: CASSLGSTYEQYF. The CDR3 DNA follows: TGTGCCAGCAGTTTGGGCAGTACCTACGAGCAGTACTTC.